Below, 14 T cell receptor beta chains from the same sample are listed, as sequenced in a study of T cell responses to AZD1222 COVID-19 vaccine (dated by TCRdb to about 2021). The time point label of this sample denotes: baseline before first vaccination. Receptors were amplified or captured by the immunoSEQ multiplex PCR assay. The source is immuneACCESS, and TCRdb retained only in-frame sequences with V and J called. Part of the clones is not carried over; for the studies checked, unresolved V genes explain less than half of this, and the remainder is unexplained. This sample is represented by some 130,000 clones; 80% to 95% of them were singletons. About 3.7% of the sample belongs to the ten largest clones. The specimen was peripheral blood, collected on day 0 of AZD1222 vaccination. All receptors come from an adult in good health.

This clone was recorded once. This chain joins TRBV9 and TRBJ2-2; 7 positions agree with TRBD2. Germline-derived CDR1 and CDR2 are SGDLS and YYNGEE. Unmatched junction bases numbered 13, after V lost 4 bases and J lost 1 base. CDR3 length: 18 amino acids. The CDR3 is CASSPWEGAVLNTGELFF. CDR3 nucleotides: TGTGCCAGCAGCCCGTGGGAGGGCGCAGTACTGAACACCGGGGAGCTGTTTTTT.

The chain recombines TRBV7-8 with TRBJ2-5; D may be TRBD1 (6 bases). V gave up 5 bases and J gave up 2 bases, with 12 bases separating them. CDR3 length equals 14 residues. Germline CDR1 and CDR2: SGHVS and FQNEAQ. The CDR3 protein is CASSPGHLQETQYF. The CDR3 DNA reads as TGTGCCAGCAGCCCGGGACATCTACAAGAGACCCAGTACTTC.

V is TRBV5-4 and J is TRBJ2-6, with TRBD2 matching 11 bases. CDR3 length equals 17 residues. Unmatched junction bases numbered 7, after V lost 4 bases and J lost 4 bases. Germline CDR1 and CDR2: SGHNT and YYREEE (reference sequence). The CDR3 nucleotides are TGTGCCAGCAGCGGGCTAGCGGGAGGCCCAGGGGCCAACGTCCTGACTTTC. It encodes CASSGLAGGPGANVLTF.

This clone occurred a few times. The rearrangement joins TRBV28 to TRBJ1-1; TRBD1 might be the D (6 bases). Germline assignment: CDR1 MDHEN and CDR2 SYDVKM. This CDR3 has 12 amino acids. Trimming removed 3 bases at V and 12 bases at J, with 14 bases between. The CDR3 DNA is TGTGCCAGCAGTTTGGGGCACAGGGTCTCTTTCTTT. Protein product: CASSLGHRVSFF.

The chain employs TRBV27 and TRBJ1-5; D is possibly TRBD1 (5 bases). The CDR3 runs to 15 residues. Germline CDR1 is MNHEY and CDR2 is SMNVEV (reference sequence). V dropped 6 bases and J dropped 4 bases, with 16 bases sitting between them. CDR3 sequence: CASSLNGAWNQPQHF. CDR3 nucleotide sequence: TGTGCCAGCAGCCTAAATGGGGCTTGGAATCAGCCCCAGCATTTT.

A few counts support this clone. The chain is built from TRBV9 and TRBJ2-2; D remains unclear. The CDR3 extends over 15 amino acids. The V end was cut by 2 bases, the J end by 3 bases, with 11 bases between. Germline CDR1 SGDLS, CDR2 YYNGEE. For the CDR3, the DNA is TGTGCCAGCAGCGTGGGTCGAGAGCACACCGGGGAGCTGTTTTTT. Its protein is CASSVGREHTGELFF.

This clone has just one count. V is TRBV10-3 and J is TRBJ1-1, with D tentatively TRBD1 (6 bases). Germline V gene data show CDR1 as ENHRY and CDR2 as SYGVKD. Trimming removed 6 bases from V and 7 bases from J, with 15 bases in between. The CDR3 contains 13 residues. The CDR3 bases are TGTGCCATCAGCTACCAGGAGGACAGTGAAGCTTTCTTT. Translated, it gives CAISYQEDSEAFF.

The chain recombines TRBV7-9 with TRBJ2-3; 9 nucleotides line up with TRBD2. The CDR3 length is 17 residues. Germline V gene sequence: CDR1 SEHNR, CDR2 FQNEAQ (reference sequence). The V gene end was trimmed by 1 base and the J gene end by 6 bases; junction bases not matched to a gene: 11. CDR3 bases: TGTGCCAGCAGCTTAGGGGGACTAGCAGATATCAAGGATACGCAGTATTTT. It encodes CASSLGGLADIKDTQYF.

In its sample, this clone was seen once. The genes are TRBV6-5 and TRBJ1-1, with D hard to call. The germline V and J ends were trimmed by 7 bases and 4 bases, with 10 bases remaining between them. Germline values: CDR1 MNHEY, CDR2 SVGAGI. This CDR3 has 12 amino acids. CDR3 DNA: TGTGCCAGCACCAAGGGTGGCACTGAAGCTTTCTTT. Residues: CASTKGGTEAFF.

This sequence joins TRBV11-2 and TRBJ2-7; D remains ambiguous. The CDR3 is 13 amino acids. V was trimmed by 3 bases and J by 2 bases, leaving 8 bases between them. Germline assignment: CDR1 SGHAT and CDR2 FQNNGV. Here the CDR3 reads CASSFAGTYEQYF. The DNA of the CDR3 is TGTGCCAGCAGCTTCGCAGGCACCTACGAGCAGTACTTC.

The chain is built from TRBV19 and TRBJ2-1; no definite D call. Germline-derived CDR1 and CDR2 are LNHDA and SQIVND (reference sequence). V lost 2 bases, J lost 2 bases, and 4 bases lay in between. This CDR3 comprises 13 residues. CDR3 sequence reads: CASSISTYNEQFF. In DNA, the CDR3 is TGTGCCAGTAGTATATCCACCTACAATGAGCAGTTCTTC.

The genes are TRBV28 and TRBJ1-2; D not certain. Germline V lookup: CDR1 MDHEN, CDR2 SYDVKM. V lost 7 bases and J lost 1, with 19 bases in between. The CDR3 runs 16 residues. CDR3 region: CASTITSPLHNYGYTF. The CDR3 DNA is TGTGCCAGCACCATCACGTCCCCATTACATAACTATGGCTACACCTTC.

The J gene is TRBJ2-7, the V gene TRBV6-5; possible D gene TRBD2, 5 bases. CDR1 is MNHEY, CDR2 SVGAGI, per germline. The V end lost 7 bases, the J end lost 4 bases, and 14 bases lay between the germline ends. The CDR3 length is 13 residues. CDR3 residues: CASTDYPGYEQYF. The DNA of the CDR3 is TGTGCCAGCACCGACTACCCGGGATACGAGCAGTACTTC.

The genes are TRBV10-3 and TRBJ1-1, with 7 bases that match TRBD1. Germline CDR1 is ENHRY and CDR2 is SYGVKD. The CDR3 totals 15 residues. With V trimmed by 3 bases and J by 4 bases, 8 bases remained unmatched. The CDR3 nucleotides read TGTGCCATCAGTGAACCCCAAAAGGGGGCCACTGAAGCTTTCTTT. This gives the protein CAISEPQKGATEAFF.